This T cell receptor beta chain derives from a study of a mutant IDH1 vaccine in newly diagnosed glioma. Study-level information: Patients received vaccination from 4-6 weeks after radiotherapy alone, or with temozolomide cycles. Of treated patients, approximately 60% were men and 37.5% women, averaging about 40 years. Former treatment meant radiotherapy, temozolomide, or both; the majority had gotten both.

Data came from immunoSEQ multiplex PCR; TCRdb stores just in-frame clones and leaves some out. The sample consists of 82,000 or so clones, around 85% of them appearing once. Worth noting for this clone: Antigen specificity is unknown. One end of the junction varies from germline; a read error may be responsible.

Time point: week 23, last vaccination. Each vaccine dose was 300 ug of mutant IDH1 20-mer peptide, with topical imiquimod. This CDR3 has 12 residues. CDR1 is SEHNR, CDR2 FQNEAQ, per germline (reference sequence). This TCR was recovered from a man in his thirties or forties with glioma. Some clones in this sample may be carry-over from other donors' samples. The sequences come from PBMCs, collected from a glioma patient whose treatment included an IDH1 peptide vaccine. V usage is TRBV7-9 and J usage is TRBJ2-2, with D unresolved. CDR3 DNA sequence: TGTGCCAGCAGCTACCCGCTCGGGCAGCTGTTTTTT. As protein: CASSYPLGQLFF.